A single sample gave rise to the 10 T cell receptor beta chains below, sequenced in a study of blood T cell repertoires in COVID-19. Measured with immunoSEQ multiplex PCR; TCRdb has only the in-frame clones, and not every one. Here the sample spans a few hundred thousand clones, roughly 91% being singletons. The sequenced sample was peripheral blood. All receptors derive from a young woman with COVID-19, enrolled during active disease.

This chain joins TRBV5-4 and TRBJ2-7; a weak D match, TRBD1 (6 bases). V lost 4 bases to trimming and J lost 3 bases, with 17 bases between them. This CDR3 comprises 15 residues. Germline-derived CDR1 and CDR2 are SGHNT and YYREEE (reference sequence). The chain's CDR3 is CASSRTYRANYEQYF. For the CDR3, the DNA is TGTGCCAGCAGCCGTACCTACAGGGCAAACTACGAGCAGTACTTC.

This chain links TRBV11-2 with TRBJ1-3; no firm D call. The CDR3 spans 14 residues. Germline V gives CDR1 SGHAT, CDR2 FQNNGV. Trimming took 9 bases from V and 2 from J, leaving 14 bases between them. The CDR3 DNA follows: TGTGCCAGTCGCCGGGTGTCGACTGGAAACACCATATATTTT. This translates into CASRRVSTGNTIYF.

The rearrangement uses TRBV11-3 and TRBJ1-2; D not certain. The CDR3 sequence is 15 residues long. The germline V and J ends were trimmed by 3 bases and 5 bases, with 16 bases remaining between them. The germline V gene has CDR1 SGHNT and CDR2 YENEEA. DNA of the CDR3: TGTGCCAGCAGCTTCTCAGGCCCGAACTCATATGGCTACACCTTC. Its protein is CASSFSGPNSYGYTF.

The chain has TRBV7-9 and TRBJ1-2; 9 bases are shared with TRBD1. CDR3 size: 18 residues. The V and J ends lost 5 bases and 0 bases, in that order; junction bases with no gene match: 13. Per germline, CDR1 SEHNR and CDR2 FQNEAQ (reference sequence). Here the CDR3 DNA reads TGTGCCAGCAGCCCTCCCTCAAGGGGACAGGGCACTAACTATGGCTACACCTTC. Translation: CASSPPSRGQGTNYGYTF.

A few counts support this clone. This rearrangement joins TRBV4-1 to TRBJ2-7, with 12 bases matching TRBD1. Germline V lookup: CDR1 MGHRA, CDR2 YSYEKL. Trimming removed 7 bases from V and 6 bases from J; junction bases left unmatched: 4. The CDR3 spans 13 residues. CDR3 protein: CASNPGQGAEQYF. CDR3 in DNA: TGCGCCAGCAACCCGGGACAGGGGGCCGAGCAGTACTTC.

The V call is TRBV4-2, the J call TRBJ2-1; D gene uncertain. CDR3 length equals 15 residues. CDR1 LGHNA and CDR2 YNFKEQ come from the germline V gene. Trimming cost V 1 base and J 0 bases, with 7 bases left between them. The CDR3 sequence: CASSQVSSSYNEQFF. In DNA form, the CDR3 reads TGTGCCAGCAGCCAAGTCTCTAGCTCCTACAATGAGCAGTTCTTC.

The V call is TRBV6-6, the J call TRBJ1-1; 8 bases map to TRBD1. Unmatched junction bases numbered 8, after V lost 7 bases and J lost 4 bases. This CDR3 is 14 amino acids long. Germline V gives CDR1 MNHNY, CDR2 SVGAGI (reference sequence). Here the CDR3 DNA reads TGTGCCAGCACCTGGACAGGGCAGAGCACTGAAGCTTTCTTT. Encoded protein: CASTWTGQSTEAFF.

The chain uses TRBV5-6 and TRBJ2-2; unclear D gene. V was trimmed by 6 bases and J by 3 bases, leaving 9 bases between them. The CDR3 length is 13 residues. CDR1 is SGHDT and CDR2 is YYEEEE in the germline V gene. The DNA for the CDR3 is TGTGCCAGCAAACTCCTGTACACCGGGGAGCTGTTTTTT. This encodes CASKLLYTGELFF.

The V and J genes are TRBV5-8 and TRBJ1-2; the match to TRBD1 covers 8 bases. CDR3 length: 15 amino acids. Germline CDR1 and CDR2: SGHTS and YDEGEE. The J segment lost 4 bases and the V segment lost 0 bases, leaving 5 bases of the junction unmatched. The CDR3 here is CASSLAQGVGYGYTF. CDR3 nucleotide sequence: TGTGCCAGCAGCTTGGCACAGGGGGTTGGCTATGGCTACACCTTC.

This sequence joins TRBV6-2 or TRBV6-3 and TRBJ2-3; D is possibly TRBD2 (5 bases). Trimming took 3 bases from V and 6 from J, leaving 13 bases between them. This CDR3 contains 14 residues. Germline lookup yields CDR1 MNHEY and CDR2 SVGEGT. The DNA of the CDR3 is TGTGCCAGCAGTTATGGGCGGGCCGCCGATACGCAGTATTTT. Translated: CASSYGRAADTQYF.